The next 28 T cell receptor beta chains were all read from a single sample in a study of T cell responses to AZD1222 COVID-19 vaccine. Generated by immunoSEQ multiplex PCR, the TCRdb table keeps only in-frame clones and is missing some. The repertoire includes roughly 90,000 clones, under 95% of them detected once, and less than 5.5% sits in the top ten. The sequenced sample was peripheral blood, obtained on day 0 of MenACWY control vaccination. These receptors were taken from an adult in good health.

The rearrangement links TRBV11-2 to TRBJ2-3; a weak D match, TRBD2 (6 bases). V was pared by 5 bases and J by 5 bases, with 14 bases between. The germline V gene has CDR1 SGHAT and CDR2 FQNNGV. The length of the CDR3 is 14 residues. In DNA, the CDR3 is TGTGCCAGCAGCCTCGGGACTGTGGGAGATACGCAGTATTTT. It yields the protein CASSLGTVGDTQYF. The whole variable domain, remainder taken from reference TRBV11-2 and TRBJ2-3, is EAGVAQSPRYKIIEKRQSVAFWCNPISGHATLYWYQQILGQGPKLLIQFQNNGVVDDSQLPKDRFSAERLKGVDSTLKIQPAKLEDSAVYLCASSLGTVGDTQYFGPGTRLTVL.

V gene TRBV24-1 combines with J gene TRBJ2-1, with D possibly matching TRBD2 (5 bases). The CDR3 runs 14 residues. Germline V gene data show CDR1 as KGHDR and CDR2 as SFDVKD. With 5 bases removed from V and 6 bases from J, the gap between germline ends came to 13 bases. The DNA for the CDR3 is TGTGCCACCAGTGGCCCACTAGACTCCAATGAGCAGTTCTTC. Protein: CATSGPLDSNEQFF.

The chain combines TRBV9 with TRBJ1-1; D is possibly TRBD1 (6 bases). The CDR3 has 16 residues. V gave up 4 bases and J gave up 1 base, with 17 bases separating them. CDR1 and CDR2 from the germline V gene are SGDLS and YYNGEE. This CDR3 reads CASSPITGIRNTEAFF. The CDR3 DNA reads TGTGCCAGCAGCCCCATTACAGGGATTCGGAACACTGAAGCTTTCTTT.

This chain uses TRBV11-2 with TRBJ2-1; D might be TRBD2 (6 bases). V lost 4 bases and J 0 bases, leaving 16 bases between the germline ends. This CDR3 region has 17 residues. Germline CDR1 is SGHAT and CDR2 is FQNNGV. The CDR3 nucleotides read TGTGCCAGCAGCTCCGGCGGGGCGGGTAGCTCCTACAATGAGCAGTTCTTC. This sequence encodes CASSSGGAGSSYNEQFF.

This rearrangement joins TRBV7-8 to TRBJ2-2, with 15 bases fitting TRBD2. CDR1 and CDR2 from the germline V gene are SGHVS and FQNEAQ. There are 21 residues in the CDR3. V lost 2 bases to trimming and J lost 3 bases; unmatched junction nucleotides: 13. CDR3 sequence (DNA): TGTGCCAGCAGCTTAAGACGAAGCTCGGGACTAGCGGGAGGTCACACCGGGGAGCTGTTTTTT. This gives the protein CASSLRRSSGLAGGHTGELFF. The full variable domain, with the rest looked up from reference TRBV7-8 and TRBJ2-2, is GAGVSQSPRYKVAKRGQDVALRCDPISGHVSLFWYQQALGQGPEFLTYFQNEAQLDKSGLPSDRFFAERPEGSVSTLKIQRTQQEDSAVYLCASSLRRSSGLAGGHTGELFFGEGSRLTVL.

V is TRBV10-3 and J is TRBJ2-3, with unresolved D. Trimming removed 0 bases from V and 1 base from J, with 11 bases in between. The CDR3 covers 16 residues. The V gene's germline CDR1 is ENHRY and CDR2 SYGVKD. The chain's CDR3 is CAISESAETGTDTQYF. CDR3 bases: TGTGCCATCAGTGAGTCTGCGGAGACCGGCACAGATACGCAGTATTTT.

This clone occurred a few times. This chain joins TRBV28 and TRBJ1-4; perhaps TRBD1 as D (6 bases). V gave up 7 bases and J gave up 6 bases, with 15 bases separating them. CDR1 and CDR2 (germline): MDHEN, SYDVKM. The CDR3 has 14 amino acids. In DNA form, the CDR3 reads TGTGCCAGCATCGAGGGGGGTGCTTATGAAAAACTGTTTTTT. Encoded protein: CASIEGGAYEKLFF. Looking up the rest from reference TRBV28 and TRBJ1-4 gives the full variable domain: DVKVTQSSRYLVKRTGEKVFLECVQDMDHENMFWYRQDPGLGLRLIYFSYDVKMKEKGDIPEGYSVSREKKERFSLILESASTNQTSMYLCASIEGGAYEKLFFGSGTQLSVL.

The rearrangement joins TRBV30 to TRBJ1-1; 7 bases fit TRBD1. CDR3 length: 15 amino acids. The germline V gene has CDR1 GTSNPN and CDR2 SVGIG (reference sequence). J was trimmed by 4 bases and V by 3 bases; bases with no gene match: 11. The CDR3 coding sequence is TGTGCCTGGAGATCGAAGGGGGCGGCAGCCACTGAAGCTTTCTTT. This translates into CAWRSKGAAATEAFF.

The chain recombines TRBV4-1 with TRBJ2-7, with TRBD1 matching over 8 bases. The V segment lost 5 bases and the J segment 7 bases; nucleotides outside the gene matches: 10. CDR3 size: 14 residues. Germline lookup yields CDR1 MGHRA and CDR2 YSYEKL. This CDR3 is CASSSDRDRREQYF. In DNA, the CDR3 is TGCGCCAGCAGCTCGGACCGGGACAGGAGGGAGCAGTACTTC.

The chain is built from TRBV27 and TRBJ2-3; possible D gene TRBD2, 5 bases. CDR1 and CDR2 from the germline V gene are MNHEY and SMNVEV (reference sequence). The ends were cut back, 4 bases at V and 0 bases at J, with 11 bases in the middle. The CDR3 is 15 residues long. The CDR3 is CASSSGGSSTDTQYF. In nucleotides, the CDR3 is TGTGCCAGCAGTTCGGGCGGGTCTAGCACAGATACGCAGTATTTT.

The gene calls are TRBV30 and TRBJ1-3; D uncertain. The CDR3 consists of 16 residues. Trimming took 2 bases from V and 0 from J, leaving 14 bases between them. Germline-derived CDR1 and CDR2 are GTSNPN and SVGIG (reference sequence). The CDR3 here is CAWSPHPRYSGNTIYF. CDR3 DNA sequence: TGTGCCTGGAGTCCCCATCCCCGGTACTCTGGAAACACCATATATTTT.

The chain has TRBV19 and TRBJ2-2; D gene ambiguous. V lost 6 bases and J 7 bases, leaving 12 bases between the germline ends. The CDR3 consists of 13 residues. The germline CDR1 and CDR2 sequences are LNHDA and SQIVND (reference sequence). In nucleotides, the CDR3 is TGTGCCAGTAGCCACCAGGTATACGGGGAGCTGTTTTTT. Its translation is CASSHQVYGELFF.

The CDR3 DNA reads as TGTGCCAGCAGTCAAGGACGGTCCTACGAGCAGTACTTC. Amino acids: CASSQGRSYEQYF. The chain is built from TRBV7-2 and TRBJ2-7; no clear D. There are 13 residues in the CDR3. V was trimmed by 6 bases and J by 1 base, leaving 10 bases between them. Germline V gene lookup returns CDR1 SGHTA and CDR2 FQGNSA.

The gene calls are TRBV28 and TRBJ1-1, with 8 bases aligning to TRBD1. The trim removed 7 bases at V and 5 bases at J, leaving 9 bases unmatched. CDR1 is MDHEN, CDR2 SYDVKM, per germline. CDR3 length: 14 residues. The CDR3 region has the DNA TGTGCCAGCATCGTTGACAGGGGATTGACTGAAGCTTTCTTT. Amino acid sequence: CASIVDRGLTEAFF.

The chain links TRBV5-8 to TRBJ1-5, with a weak D call TRBD1 (5 bases). The germline gives CDR1 SGHTS, CDR2 YDEGEE. V lost 3 bases to trimming and J lost 0 bases, with 7 bases between them. The CDR3 is 14 amino acids. The CDR3 sequence is CASSSGLSNQPQHF. DNA for the CDR3: TGTGCCAGCAGCTCGGGACTTAGCAATCAGCCCCAGCATTTT.

The chain employs TRBV6-1 and TRBJ2-5; D not resolved. Trimming took 2 bases from V and 5 from J, leaving 9 bases between them. CDR1 is MNHNS, CDR2 SASEGT, per germline. The CDR3 covers 13 residues. DNA for the CDR3: TGTGCCAGCAGTGAACAGTCACGGGAGACCCAGTACTTC. Residues: CASSEQSRETQYF.

The gene calls are TRBV2 and TRBJ1-5; D is possibly TRBD1 (5 bases). The V end lost 4 bases, the J end lost 7 bases, and 14 bases lay between the germline ends. This CDR3 is built from 14 residues. From germline, CDR1 is SNHLY and CDR2 FYNNEI. CDR3 DNA: TGTGCCAGCAGTGGAGCCGGGGGGGGACAGCCCCAGCATTTT. Translating gives CASSGAGGGQPQHF.

This clone was seen only once. The chain combines TRBV6-5 with TRBJ1-2; perhaps TRBD1 as D (5 bases). This CDR3 has 14 amino acids. Trimming removed 6 bases from V and 7 bases from J, with 18 bases in between. Per the germline V gene, CDR1 is MNHEY and CDR2 is SVGAGI. CDR3: CASSTPAGASGYTF. The CDR3 DNA follows: TGTGCCAGCAGCACCCCCGCCGGGGCCAGTGGCTACACCTTC.

This chain uses TRBV5-8 with TRBJ2-3, with D hard to call. The CDR3 has 13 amino acids. V shed 6 bases and J shed 3 bases, with 11 bases lying between them. Germline-derived CDR1 and CDR2 are SGHTS and YDEGEE. CDR3 region: CASNQVGTDTQYF. The CDR3 bases are TGTGCCAGCAACCAAGTTGGAACAGATACGCAGTATTTT.

The gene calls are TRBV28 and TRBJ1-1; TRBD1 matches 11 bases. J gave up 4 bases and V 2 bases, and 0 bases lay outside the gene matches. There are 14 residues in the CDR3. Germline V gene data show CDR1 as MDHEN and CDR2 as SYDVKM. The CDR3 reads CASSLGTGGTEAFF. The CDR3 DNA sequence: TGTGCCAGCAGTTTAGGGACAGGGGGCACTGAAGCTTTCTTT.

The genes are TRBV9 and TRBJ2-2, with unresolved D. Germline CDR1 is SGDLS and CDR2 is YYNGEE. The CDR3 is 14 residues long. Trimming shortened V by 4 bases and J by 7 bases, and 14 bases separated the two germline ends. This CDR3 is CASSLTPESGELFF. CDR3 in DNA: TGTGCCAGCAGCTTGACCCCGGAGAGCGGGGAGCTGTTTTTT.

The chain is built from TRBV10-2 and TRBJ2-3; the D call may be TRBD1 or TRBD2 (6 bases each). V lost 4 bases to trimming and J lost 0 bases, with 11 bases between them. This CDR3 region has 15 residues. CDR1 and CDR2 from the germline V gene are WSHSY and SAAADI. The CDR3 DNA follows: TGCGCCAGCAGTGCCGGAGGGGGAAGCACAGATACGCAGTATTTT. It is translated as CASSAGGGSTDTQYF.

V gene TRBV5-1 combines with J gene TRBJ2-1; D gene unclear. The germline gives CDR1 SGHRS, CDR2 YFSETQ. V shed 5 bases and J shed 1 base, with 4 bases lying between them. CDR3 length: 12 residues. The CDR3 spells CASSRSYNEQFF. DNA for the CDR3: TGCGCCAGCAGTAGGTCCTACAATGAGCAGTTCTTC.

Here the CDR3 reads CASSPQTGANTEAFF. The CDR3 DNA is TGTGCCAGCAGCCCCCAAACAGGAGCGAACACTGAAGCTTTCTTT. The V and J genes are TRBV7-8 and TRBJ1-1; tentative D call: TRBD1 (5 bases). Germline V lookup: CDR1 SGHVS, CDR2 FQNEAQ. This CDR3 is 15 amino acids long. Trimming left V 5 bases short and J 1 base short, with 14 bases between.

The V gene is TRBV28, the J gene TRBJ1-5, with D perhaps TRBD1 (6 bases). There are 14 residues in the CDR3. Trimming removed 10 bases at V and 6 bases at J, with 19 bases between. The germline V gene has CDR1 MDHEN and CDR2 SYDVKM. The chain's CDR3 is CATQGGVVAQPQHF. The CDR3 nucleotides are TGTGCCACTCAAGGGGGGGTCGTGGCTCAGCCCCAGCATTTT.

The gene calls are TRBV7-8 and TRBJ2-3; maybe TRBD1 (5 bases). V lost 5 bases and J 3 bases, leaving 15 bases between the germline ends. Germline lookup yields CDR1 SGHVS and CDR2 FQNEAQ. The CDR3 has 15 residues. The CDR3 loop reads CASSPTGSVTDTQYF. DNA for the CDR3: TGTGCCAGCAGCCCCACAGGTTCCGTAACAGATACGCAGTATTTT.

This clone occurred once. This chain connects TRBV5-1 to TRBJ1-2; tentative D call: TRBD1 (6 bases). CDR3 length: 14 residues. V was trimmed by 2 bases and J by 3 bases, leaving 11 bases between them. CDR1 is SGHRS, CDR2 YFSETQ, per germline. The CDR3 DNA sequence: TGCGCCAGCAGCTTACGGACAGACCACTATGGCTACACCTTC. Its translation is CASSLRTDHYGYTF.

The genes are TRBV10-2 and TRBJ1-4, with D perhaps TRBD1 (6 bases). CDR1 and CDR2 from the germline V gene are WSHSY and SAAADI. The CDR3 extends over 17 amino acids. V gave up 2 bases and J gave up 6 bases, with 19 bases separating them. The chain's CDR3 is CASSEGGHWGPYEKLFF. CDR3 in DNA: TGCGCCAGCAGTGAGGGGGGCCATTGGGGGCCCTATGAAAAACTGTTTTTT.